Sequencing of this TCR beta chain was carried out in a study of control samples from healthy donors and cancer patients. The CDR3 has 13 amino acids. Per germline, CDR1 MDHEN and CDR2 SYDVKM. V lost 2 bases and J 2 bases, leaving 7 bases between the germline ends. Only in-frame clones appear in the TCRdb table, and some are missing; sequencing was by immunoSEQ multiplex PCR. This table holds some 150,000 clones, 91% found once. This receptor was taken from a woman in her twenties or thirties in good health. The chain carries TRBV28 and TRBJ2-7; D is ambiguous. The source material was blood. DNA for the CDR3: TGTGCCAGCAGTTTAGGACGGACCTACGAGCAGTACTTC. Amino acid sequence: CASSLGRTYEQYF.